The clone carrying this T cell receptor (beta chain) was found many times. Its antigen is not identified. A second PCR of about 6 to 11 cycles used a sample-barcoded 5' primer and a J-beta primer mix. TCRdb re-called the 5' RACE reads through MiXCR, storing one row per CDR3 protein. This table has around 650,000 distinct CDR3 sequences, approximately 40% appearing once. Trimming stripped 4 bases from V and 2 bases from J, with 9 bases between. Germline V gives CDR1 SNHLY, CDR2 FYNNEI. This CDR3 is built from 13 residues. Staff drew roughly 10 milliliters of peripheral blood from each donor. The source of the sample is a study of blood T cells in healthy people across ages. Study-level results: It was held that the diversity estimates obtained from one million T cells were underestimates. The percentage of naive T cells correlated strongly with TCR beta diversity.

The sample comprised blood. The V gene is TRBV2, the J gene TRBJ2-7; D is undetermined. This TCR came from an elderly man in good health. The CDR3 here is CASSASSTYEQYF. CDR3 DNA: TGTGCCAGCAGTGCCTCTTCAACCTACGAGCAGTACTTC.